The 27 T cell receptor beta chains in this list originate from one sample, sequenced in a study of long-term antiretroviral therapy in people with HIV. immunoSEQ v3.0 was run at survey level. Sequencing was performed with immunoSEQ multiplex PCR; in TCRdb, only in-frame clones are kept and a portion is missing. The sample shows 37,000 or so clones, approximately 80% of them seen only once. The sample here was unsorted PBMCs, taken 3.4 years after starting antiretroviral therapy. Every receptor here comes from a man aged 25-40 years with HIV.

This clone was counted a few times. The chain is built from TRBV6-1 and TRBJ2-7; unclear D gene. The CDR3 is 17 amino acids. V dropped 4 bases and J dropped 0 bases, with 19 bases sitting between them. Per germline, CDR1 MNHNS and CDR2 SASEGT. CDR3 residues: CASSATQTVISSYEQYF. CDR3 DNA: TGTGCCAGCAGTGCGACCCAGACGGTAATAAGCTCCTACGAGCAGTACTTC.

The chain uses TRBV5-1 and TRBJ2-2; D call uncertain. The CDR3 runs 14 residues. The V gene's germline CDR1 is SGHRS and CDR2 YFSETQ. V was shortened by 0 bases and J by 6 bases, with 9 bases between the two germline ends. The CDR3 here is CASSLDGLAGELFF. CDR3 bases: TGCGCCAGCAGCTTGGACGGTCTTGCCGGGGAGCTGTTTTTT.

The V call is TRBV11-2, the J call TRBJ1-1, with unresolved D. Trimming left V 1 base short and J 6 bases short, with 9 bases between. Looked up from germline, CDR1 is SGHAT and CDR2 is FQNNGV. This CDR3 contains 13 residues. CDR3 sequence reads: CASSLAGGSEAFF. The DNA of the CDR3 is TGTGCCAGCAGCTTAGCCGGAGGTTCTGAAGCTTTCTTT. Filled out from reference TRBV11-2 and TRBJ1-1, the complete variable domain reads EAGVAQSPRYKIIEKRQSVAFWCNPISGHATLYWYQQILGQGPKLLIQFQNNGVVDDSQLPKDRFSAERLKGVDSTLKIQPAKLEDSAVYLCASSLAGGSEAFFGQGTRLTVV.

The chain links TRBV6-5 to TRBJ2-2, with D uncertain. CDR3 size: 14 residues. Germline CDR1 and CDR2: MNHEY and SVGAGI. The V end was cut by 1 base, the J end by 1 base, with 4 bases between. The CDR3 nucleotides are TGTGCCAGCAGTTACTTCCAGAACACCGGGGAGCTGTTTTTT. As protein: CASSYFQNTGELFF.

V is TRBV30 and J is TRBJ2-1; 8 nucleotides match TRBD1. The length of the CDR3 is 15 residues. The V segment lost 3 bases and the J segment 2 bases; nucleotides outside the gene matches: 6. Germline CDR1 GTSNPN, CDR2 SVGIG (reference sequence). CDR3 DNA: TGTGCCTGGAGCGGCGCAGGGGGCCCCTACAATGAGCAGTTCTTC. Encoded protein: CAWSGAGGPYNEQFF.

The genes are TRBV28 and TRBJ2-7; D is tentatively TRBD1 or TRBD2 (5 bases each). The CDR3 loop spans 12 amino acids. The germline V gene encodes CDR1 MDHEN and CDR2 SYDVKM. Between the trimmed V and J ends, which lost 6 bases and 12 bases, there was a span of 18 bases. As DNA, the CDR3 is TGTGCCAGCAGAGATCCGGGACGGACTCTGTACTTC. Translating gives CASRDPGRTLYF.

The chain combines TRBV27 with TRBJ2-2; weak D call: TRBD2 (6 bases). Per germline, CDR1 MNHEY and CDR2 SMNVEV (reference sequence). With 3 bases removed from V and 4 bases from J, the gap between germline ends came to 12 bases. This CDR3 is built from 15 residues. CDR3 DNA: TGTGCCAGCAGTTTTCAGGAGCGGGTCACCGGGGAGCTGTTTTTT. This sequence encodes CASSFQERVTGELFF.

J is TRBJ1-4 and V is TRBV30; D perhaps matches TRBD1 (6 bases). From germline, CDR1 is GTSNPN and CDR2 SVGIG (reference sequence). The CDR3 totals 12 residues. The V end lost 4 bases, the J end lost 3 bases, and 6 bases lay between the germline ends. CDR3 DNA: TGTGCCTGGAACAGGGCTAATGAAAAACTGTTTTTT. The encoded protein is CAWNRANEKLFF. Complete variable domain (other parts from reference TRBV30 and TRBJ1-4): SQTIHQWPATLVQPVGSPLSLECTVEGTSNPNLYWYRQAAGRGLQLLFYSVGIGQISSEVPQNLSASRPQDRQFILSSKKLLLSDSGFYLCAWNRANEKLFFGSGTQLSVL.

The V gene is TRBV6-5, the J gene TRBJ1-5; TRBD1 aligns across 8 bases. The CDR3 length is 15 residues. From germline, CDR1 is MNHEY and CDR2 SVGAGI. V shed 6 bases, J shed 3 bases, and the junction held 7 bases outside the gene matches. The CDR3 region has the DNA TGTGCCAGCAGCTCGGGACAGGCCCTCAATCAGCCCCAGCATTTT. This sequence encodes CASSSGQALNQPQHF.

In DNA form, the CDR3 reads TGTGCCAGCAGCCAAGATCCGGGGGTCGGGGAGACCCAGTACTTC. Its translation is CASSQDPGVGETQYF. The rearrangement joins TRBV4-2 to TRBJ2-5, with TRBD2 as a possible D gene (6 bases). The V end was cut by 0 bases, the J end by 5 bases, with 13 bases between. CDR3 length: 15 amino acids. Germline loops: CDR1 LGHNA, CDR2 YNFKEQ.

The chain links TRBV18 to TRBJ2-1; 14 bases are a match to TRBD2. Germline assignment: CDR1 KGHSH and CDR2 LQKENI. The CDR3 contains 15 residues. V lost 5 bases, J lost 8 bases, and 5 bases stayed unmatched. The DNA for the CDR3 is TGTGCCAGCTCATACGGGACTAGCGGGAGATATGAGCAGTTCTTC. Encoded protein: CASSYGTSGRYEQFF.

V is TRBV19 and J is TRBJ2-1; 8 bases are a match to TRBD1. This CDR3 has 13 amino acids. Trimming took 4 bases from V and 10 from J; bases not matched to a gene: 6. The germline gives CDR1 LNHDA, CDR2 SQIVND (reference sequence). The CDR3 region is CASSTSTGEEQFF. The CDR3 DNA follows: TGTGCCAGTAGTACCTCGACAGGGGAGGAGCAGTTCTTC.

The V and J genes are TRBV5-1 and TRBJ1-6, with D hard to call. V was trimmed by 2 bases and J by 8 bases, leaving 8 bases between them. Per the germline V gene, CDR1 is SGHRS and CDR2 is YFSETQ. The CDR3 is 13 residues long. The CDR3 DNA reads TGCGCCAGCAGCTTTGATGGGGATTCACCCCTCCACTTT. Translating gives CASSFDGDSPLHF.

The chain joins TRBV4-1 to TRBJ2-2, with 7 bases matching TRBD2. Unmatched junction bases numbered 3, after V lost 1 base and J lost 1 base. The CDR3 runs 16 residues. Germline V CDR1 and CDR2: MGHRA, YSYEKL. This chain's CDR3 is CASSQGPSGNTGELFF. CDR3 bases: TGCGCCAGCAGCCAAGGGCCTAGCGGGAACACCGGGGAGCTGTTTTTT.

The chain employs TRBV21-1 and TRBJ2-7; the table's D gene call, TRBD1, was not cross checked with the DNA. TRBV21-1 is a pseudogene segment. The CDR3 extends over 16 amino acids. In DNA, the CDR3 is TGTGCCAGCAGCAAAAAGTTGGACAGGGTGGGCTACGAGCAGTACTTC. This codes for CASSKKLDRVGYEQYF.

This clone occurred a few times. The chain is built from TRBV10-3 and TRBJ2-1; 13 bases match TRBD2. The ends lost 6 bases at V and 8 bases at J; junction bases unmatched: 10. Germline V lookup: CDR1 ENHRY, CDR2 SYGVKD. The CDR3 sequence is 16 residues long. The CDR3 nucleotides read TGTGCCATCAGAGAACTAGCGGGAGGGCCGGGAGATGAGCAGTTCTTC. It codes for CAIRELAGGPGDEQFF.

V gene TRBV19 combines with J gene TRBJ1-1; no definite D call. CDR1 and CDR2 (germline): LNHDA, SQIVND (reference sequence). There are 15 residues in the CDR3. With 5 bases removed from V and 4 bases from J, the gap between germline ends came to 17 bases. The CDR3: CASSSASTLGTEAFF. Here the CDR3 DNA reads TGTGCCAGTAGTTCTGCATCGACTTTAGGCACTGAAGCTTTCTTT. Combining the CDR3 with reference TRBV19 and TRBJ1-1 gives the whole variable domain DGGITQSPKYLFRKEGQNVTLSCEQNLNHDAMYWYRQDPGQGLRLIYYSQIVNDFQKGDIAEGYSVSREKKESFPLTVTSAQKNPTAFYLCASSSASTLGTEAFFGQGTRLTVV.

The rearrangement links TRBV28 to TRBJ1-5; 7 bases map to TRBD1. Per the germline V gene, CDR1 is MDHEN and CDR2 is SYDVKM. The CDR3 has 14 residues. V lost 5 bases to trimming and J lost 3 bases; unmatched junction nucleotides: 4. For the CDR3, the DNA is TGTGCCAGCAGTCAGGGACAGACCAATCAGCCCCAGCATTTT. Amino acids: CASSQGQTNQPQHF.

CDR3 coding DNA: TGCAGCGTTGAAGAGGCGGCCAGGGGTCTGGGCTACGAGCAGTACTTC. Protein product: CSVEEAARGLGYEQYF. The V and J genes are TRBV29-1 and TRBJ2-7, with TRBD1 as a possible D gene (6 bases). The CDR3 is 16 amino acids. From germline, CDR1 is SQVTM and CDR2 ANQGSEA. V was trimmed by 0 bases and J by 3 bases, leaving 18 bases between them.

The genes are TRBV5-1 and TRBJ2-1, with 9 bases fitting TRBD2. The germline gives CDR1 SGHRS, CDR2 YFSETQ. This CDR3 spans 16 amino acids. J lost 0 bases, V lost 4 bases, and 5 bases had no gene match. CDR3 amino acids: CASSTLAGSSYNEQFF. For the CDR3, the DNA is TGCGCCAGCAGCACCCTAGCGGGAAGCTCCTACAATGAGCAGTTCTTC.

This rearrangement joins TRBV9 to TRBJ2-1; D assignment may be TRBD1 or TRBD2 (5 bases each). The V gene lost 4 bases and the J gene lost 6 bases, with 11 bases spanning the gap. The germline V gene has CDR1 SGDLS and CDR2 YYNGEE. This CDR3 is built from 13 residues. CDR3 sequence: CASSQRDLNEQFF. The CDR3 DNA reads as TGTGCCAGCAGCCAACGGGACCTCAATGAGCAGTTCTTC.

The rearrangement joins TRBV7-9 to TRBJ2-2, with D possibly matching TRBD2 (6 bases). Germline loops: CDR1 SEHNR, CDR2 FQNEAQ (reference sequence). CDR3 length: 14 amino acids. With 7 bases removed from V and 4 bases from J, the gap between germline ends came to 13 bases. The CDR3 nucleotides are TGTGCCAGCACCCCCCAGGGAGGCACCGGGGAGCTGTTTTTT. It codes for CASTPQGGTGELFF.

This chain connects TRBV19 to TRBJ2-1; maybe TRBD2 (6 bases). The CDR3 loop spans 16 amino acids. V was clipped by 1 base and J by 1 base, with 11 bases between them. CDR1 and CDR2 from the germline V gene are LNHDA and SQIVND (reference sequence). The CDR3 DNA reads TGTGCCAGTAGTATAGTGCGGCTAGCGTCCTACAATGAGCAGTTCTTC. Amino acids: CASSIVRLASYNEQFF.

The chain employs TRBV30 and TRBJ2-3; unclear D gene. V lost 0 bases, J lost 5 bases, and 6 bases lay in between. The CDR3 is 12 residues long. Germline CDR1 is GTSNPN and CDR2 is SVGIG (reference sequence). The chain's CDR3 is CAWSVVRDTQYF. The CDR3 DNA is TGTGCCTGGAGTGTAGTAAGAGATACGCAGTATTTT. Supplemented by reference TRBV30 and TRBJ2-3, the full variable domain reads SQTIHQWPATLVQPVGSPLSLECTVEGTSNPNLYWYRQAAGRGLQLLFYSVGIGQISSEVPQNLSASRPQDRQFILSSKKLLLSDSGFYLCAWSVVRDTQYFGPGTRLTVL.

This sequence joins TRBV11-2 and TRBJ2-7; TRBD2 might be the D (5 bases). The CDR3 totals 14 residues. V was pared by 3 bases and J by 1 base, with 10 bases between. Looked up from germline, CDR1 is SGHAT and CDR2 is FQNNGV. The CDR3 loop reads CASSLGEGSYEQYF. The CDR3 nucleotides are TGTGCCAGCAGCTTGGGAGAGGGTTCCTACGAGCAGTACTTC.

The chain joins TRBV19 to TRBJ1-5, with D possibly TRBD1 on 6 matching bases. The germline CDR1 and CDR2 sequences are LNHDA and SQIVND (reference sequence). The CDR3 is 18 amino acids. The V and J ends lost 4 bases and 4 bases respectively, with 23 bases between them. The CDR3 nucleotides are TGTGCCAGTAGTACAGGGGCTCGGCGGGGTGGGGAAAATCAGCCCCAGCATTTT. Protein: CASSTGARRGGENQPQHF.

This sequence joins TRBV7-9 and TRBJ2-1, with 8 bases fitting TRBD2. V lost 2 bases and J lost 9; bases outside the gene matches: 12. CDR1 is SEHNR, CDR2 FQNEAQ, per germline (reference sequence). The CDR3 length is 16 residues. CDR3 nucleotides: TGTGCCAGCAGCTTAAGTCTTAGCGGGATGGGCAGTGAGCAGTTCTTC. This translates into CASSLSLSGMGSEQFF. Supplemented by reference TRBV7-9 and TRBJ2-1, the full variable domain reads DTGVSQNPRHKITKRGQNVTFRCDPISEHNRLYWYRQTLGQGPEFLTYFQNEAQLEKSRLLSDRFSAERPKGSFSTLEIQRTEQGDSAMYLCASSLSLSGMGSEQFFGPGTRLTVL.